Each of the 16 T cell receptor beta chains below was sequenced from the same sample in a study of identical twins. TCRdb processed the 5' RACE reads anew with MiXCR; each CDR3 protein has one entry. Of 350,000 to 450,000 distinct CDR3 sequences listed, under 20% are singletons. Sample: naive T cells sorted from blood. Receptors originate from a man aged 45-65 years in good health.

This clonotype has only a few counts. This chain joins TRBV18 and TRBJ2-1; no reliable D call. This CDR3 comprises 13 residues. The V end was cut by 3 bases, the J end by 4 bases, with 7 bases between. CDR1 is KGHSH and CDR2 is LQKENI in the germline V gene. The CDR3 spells CASSPLRYNEQFF. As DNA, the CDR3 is TGTGCCAGCTCACCGTTAAGGTACAATGAGCAGTTCTTC.

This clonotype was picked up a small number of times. The CDR3 coding sequence is TGTGCCAGCTCACCAGCGGGCGGCAATCAGCCCCAGCATTTT. The encoded protein is CASSPAGGNQPQHF. This chain links TRBV18 with TRBJ1-5; D unresolved. V lost 2 bases and J lost 2, with 7 bases in between. Germline V gene sequence: CDR1 KGHSH, CDR2 LQKENI. This CDR3 spans 14 amino acids.

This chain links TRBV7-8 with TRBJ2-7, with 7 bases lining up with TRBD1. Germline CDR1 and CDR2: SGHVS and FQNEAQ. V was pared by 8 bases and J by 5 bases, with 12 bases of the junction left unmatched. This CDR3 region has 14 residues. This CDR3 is CASGNRQGNHEQYF. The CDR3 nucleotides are TGTGCCAGCGGGAACAGACAGGGTAACCACGAGCAGTACTTC.

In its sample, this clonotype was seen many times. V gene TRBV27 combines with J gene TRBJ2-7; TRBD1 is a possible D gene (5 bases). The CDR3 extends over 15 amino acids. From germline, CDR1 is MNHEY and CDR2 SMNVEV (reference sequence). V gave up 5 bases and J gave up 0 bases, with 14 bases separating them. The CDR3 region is CASSEYRSYSYEQYF. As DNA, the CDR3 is TGTGCCAGCAGTGAATACAGGAGTTACTCCTACGAGCAGTACTTC.

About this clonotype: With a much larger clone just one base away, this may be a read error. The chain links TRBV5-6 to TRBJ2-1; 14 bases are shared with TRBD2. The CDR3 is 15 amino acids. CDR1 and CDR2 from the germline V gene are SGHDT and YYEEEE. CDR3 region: CASSRLAGGPGEHFF. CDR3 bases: TGTGCCAGCAGCCGACTAGCGGGAGGGCCAGGGGAGCATTTCTTC.

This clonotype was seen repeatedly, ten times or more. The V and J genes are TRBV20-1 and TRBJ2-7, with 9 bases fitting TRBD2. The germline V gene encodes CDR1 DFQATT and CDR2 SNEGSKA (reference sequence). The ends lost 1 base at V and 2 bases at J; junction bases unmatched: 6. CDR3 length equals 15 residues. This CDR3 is CSARVWREGAYEQYF. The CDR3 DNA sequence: TGCAGTGCTAGAGTCTGGCGGGAGGGCGCCTACGAGCAGTACTTC.

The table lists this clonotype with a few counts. CDR3 in DNA: TGTGCCACCAGTGACGCCCGGACAGGGTTCACCGGGGAGCTGTTTTTT. Translated, it gives CATSDARTGFTGELFF. The chain combines TRBV24-1 with TRBJ2-2; 8 nucleotides line up with TRBD1. Per germline, CDR1 KGHDR and CDR2 SFDVKD. CDR3 size: 16 residues. The V and J ends lost 4 bases and 4 bases, in that order; junction bases with no gene match: 7.

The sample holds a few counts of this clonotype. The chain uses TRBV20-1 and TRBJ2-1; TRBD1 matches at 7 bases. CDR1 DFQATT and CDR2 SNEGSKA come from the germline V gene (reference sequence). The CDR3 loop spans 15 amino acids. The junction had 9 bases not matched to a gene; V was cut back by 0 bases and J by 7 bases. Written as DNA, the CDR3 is TGCAGTGCTAGAGATTTAGGGGGCGCCACGAATGAGCAGTTCTTC. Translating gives CSARDLGGATNEQFF.

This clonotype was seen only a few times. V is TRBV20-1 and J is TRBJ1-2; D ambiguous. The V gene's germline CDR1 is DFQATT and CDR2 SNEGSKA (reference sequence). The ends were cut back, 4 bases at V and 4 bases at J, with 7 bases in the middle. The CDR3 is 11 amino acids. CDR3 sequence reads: CSAKDLYGYTF. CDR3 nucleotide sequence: TGCAGTGCTAAGGACCTCTATGGCTACACCTTC.

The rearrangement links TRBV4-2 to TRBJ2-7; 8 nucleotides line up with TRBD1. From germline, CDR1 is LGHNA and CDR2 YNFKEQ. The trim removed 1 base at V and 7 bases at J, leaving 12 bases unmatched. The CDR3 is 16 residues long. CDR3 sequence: CASSQVSSRGRGEQYF. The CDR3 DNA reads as TGTGCCAGCAGCCAAGTATCCTCCAGGGGGCGCGGGGAGCAGTACTTC.

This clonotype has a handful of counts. CDR3 protein: CASSAQGAEKLFF. The CDR3 DNA reads as TGCGCCAGCAGCGCGCAGGGGGCGGAAAAACTGTTTTTT. The chain uses TRBV5-1 and TRBJ1-4; 8 nucleotides agree with TRBD1. The V and J ends lost 4 bases and 8 bases, in that order; junction bases with no gene match: 4. CDR1 and CDR2 from the germline V gene are SGHRS and YFSETQ. CDR3 length equals 13 residues.

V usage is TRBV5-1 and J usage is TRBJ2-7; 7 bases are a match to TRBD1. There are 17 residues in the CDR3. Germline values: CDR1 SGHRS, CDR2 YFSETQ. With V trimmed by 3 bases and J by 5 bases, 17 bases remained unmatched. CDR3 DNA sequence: TGCGCCAGCAGCTACGGACGGTCCCTGACAGGGCCCCACGAGCAGTACTTC. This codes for CASSYGRSLTGPHEQYF. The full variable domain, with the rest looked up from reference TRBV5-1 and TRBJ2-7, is KAGVTQTPRYLIKTRGQQVTLSCSPISGHRSVSWYQQTPGQGLQFLFEYFSETQRNKGNFPGRFSGRQFSNSRSEMNVSTLELGDSALYLCASSYGRSLTGPHEQYFGPGTRLTVT.

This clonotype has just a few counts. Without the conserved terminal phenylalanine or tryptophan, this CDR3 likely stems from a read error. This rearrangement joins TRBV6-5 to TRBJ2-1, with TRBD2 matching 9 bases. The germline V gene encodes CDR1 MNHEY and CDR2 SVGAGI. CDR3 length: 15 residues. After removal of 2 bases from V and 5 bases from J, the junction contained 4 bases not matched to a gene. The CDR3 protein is CASSYAAGGDNEQFL. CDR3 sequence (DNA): TGTGCCAGCAGTTACGCTGCGGGGGGGGACAATGAGCAGTTCCTC.

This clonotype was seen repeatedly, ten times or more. CDR3 in amino acids: CASSQGQGWDTEAFF. DNA for the CDR3: TGTGCCAGCAGCCAAGGACAGGGATGGGACACTGAAGCTTTCTTT. V is TRBV14 and J is TRBJ1-1, with 7 bases that match TRBD1. In germline, CDR1 is SGHDN, CDR2 FVKESK. V lost 1 base, J lost 3 bases, and 5 bases stayed unmatched. The CDR3 length is 15 residues.

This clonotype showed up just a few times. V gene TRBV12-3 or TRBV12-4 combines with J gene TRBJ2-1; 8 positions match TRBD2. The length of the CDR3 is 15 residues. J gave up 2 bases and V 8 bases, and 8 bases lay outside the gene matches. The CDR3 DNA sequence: TGTGCCAGCGGGGAGGACGGGGGGGCCTACAATGAGCAGTTCTTC. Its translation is CASGEDGGAYNEQFF.

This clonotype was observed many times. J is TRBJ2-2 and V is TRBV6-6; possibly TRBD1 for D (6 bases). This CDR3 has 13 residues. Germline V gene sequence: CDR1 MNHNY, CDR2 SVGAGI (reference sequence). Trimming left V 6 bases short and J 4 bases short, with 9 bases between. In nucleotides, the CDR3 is TGTGCCAGCAGCCCGGACAGCACCGGGGAGCTGTTTTTT. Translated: CASSPDSTGELFF.